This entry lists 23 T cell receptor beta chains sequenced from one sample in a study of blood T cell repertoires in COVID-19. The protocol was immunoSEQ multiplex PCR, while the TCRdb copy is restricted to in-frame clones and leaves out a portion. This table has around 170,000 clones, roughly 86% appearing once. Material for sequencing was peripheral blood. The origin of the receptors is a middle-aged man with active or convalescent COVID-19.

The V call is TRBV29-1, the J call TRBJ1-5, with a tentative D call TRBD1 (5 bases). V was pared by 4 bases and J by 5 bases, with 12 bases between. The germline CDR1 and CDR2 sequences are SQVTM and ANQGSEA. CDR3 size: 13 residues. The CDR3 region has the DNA TGCAGCGTTGGGCCAGGGAACGATCAGCCCCAGCATTTT. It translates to CSVGPGNDQPQHF.

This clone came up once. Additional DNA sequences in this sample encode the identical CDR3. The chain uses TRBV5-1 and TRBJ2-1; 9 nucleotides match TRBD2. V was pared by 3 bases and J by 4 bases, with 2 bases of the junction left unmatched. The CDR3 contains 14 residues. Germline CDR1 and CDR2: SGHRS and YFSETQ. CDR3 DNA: TGCGCCAGCAGCTCTAGCGGGACTTACAATGAGCAGTTCTTC. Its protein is CASSSSGTYNEQFF.

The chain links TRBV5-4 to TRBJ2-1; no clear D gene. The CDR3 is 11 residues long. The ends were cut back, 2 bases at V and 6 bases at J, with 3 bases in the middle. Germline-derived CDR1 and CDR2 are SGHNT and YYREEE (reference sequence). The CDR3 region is CASSLANEQFF. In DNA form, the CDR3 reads TGTGCCAGCAGCTTAGCCAATGAGCAGTTCTTC.

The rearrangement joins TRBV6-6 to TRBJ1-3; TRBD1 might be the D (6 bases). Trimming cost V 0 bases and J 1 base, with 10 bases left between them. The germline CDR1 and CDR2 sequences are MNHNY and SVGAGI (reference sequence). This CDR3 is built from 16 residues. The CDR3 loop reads CASSYSQGTSGNTIYF. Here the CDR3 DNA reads TGTGCCAGCAGTTACTCACAGGGCACGTCTGGAAACACCATATATTTT.

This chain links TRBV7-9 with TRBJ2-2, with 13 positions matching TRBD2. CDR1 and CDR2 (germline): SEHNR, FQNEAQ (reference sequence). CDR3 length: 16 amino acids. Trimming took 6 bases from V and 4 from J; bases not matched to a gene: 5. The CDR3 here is CASRGTSGASTGELFF. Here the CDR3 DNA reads TGTGCCAGCAGAGGGACTAGCGGGGCTTCCACCGGGGAGCTGTTTTTT.

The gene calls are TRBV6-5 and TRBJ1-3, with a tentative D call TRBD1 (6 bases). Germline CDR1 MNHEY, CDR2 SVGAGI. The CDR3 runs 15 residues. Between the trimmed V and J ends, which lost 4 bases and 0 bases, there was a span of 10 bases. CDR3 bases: TGTGCCAGCAGTTTGGACAGAAACTCTGGAAACACCATATATTTT. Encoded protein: CASSLDRNSGNTIYF.

As DNA, the CDR3 is TGTGCCAGCAGTTACTTGGCGGTCTACGAGCAGTACTTC. This gives the protein CASSYLAVYEQYF. V and J are TRBV6-2 or TRBV6-3 and TRBJ2-7; no definite D call. Germline-derived CDR1 and CDR2 are MNHEY and SVGEGT. There are 13 residues in the CDR3. V gave up 1 base and J gave up 3 bases, with 7 bases separating them.

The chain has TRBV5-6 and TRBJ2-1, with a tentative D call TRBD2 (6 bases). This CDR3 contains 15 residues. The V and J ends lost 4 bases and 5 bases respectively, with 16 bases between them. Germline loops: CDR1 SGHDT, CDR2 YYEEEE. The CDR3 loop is CASSLVAAGDNEQFF. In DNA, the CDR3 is TGTGCCAGCAGCCTTGTGGCAGCGGGTGACAATGAGCAGTTCTTC.

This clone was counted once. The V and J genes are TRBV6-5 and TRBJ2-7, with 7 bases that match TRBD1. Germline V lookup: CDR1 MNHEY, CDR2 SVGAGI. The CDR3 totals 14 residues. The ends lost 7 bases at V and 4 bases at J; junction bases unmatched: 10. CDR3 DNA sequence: TGTGCCAGCAACTTGGCCGGGACAGTATACGAGCAGTACTTC. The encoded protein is CASNLAGTVYEQYF.

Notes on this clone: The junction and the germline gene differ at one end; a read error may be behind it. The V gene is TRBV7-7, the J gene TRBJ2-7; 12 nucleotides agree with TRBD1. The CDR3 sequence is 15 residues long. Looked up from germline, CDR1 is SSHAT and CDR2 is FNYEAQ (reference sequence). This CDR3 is CASSPGTGGSHEQYF. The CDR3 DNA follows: TGTGCTAGCAGCCCCGGGACAGGGGGCTCCCACGAGCAGTACTTC.

The CDR3 nucleotides are TGTGCCAGCAGTGGGACTAGCGGGAGAGGGAACGAGCAGTACTTC. Encoded protein: CASSGTSGRGNEQYF. The V and J genes are TRBV2 and TRBJ2-7; 13 bases are a match to TRBD2. With 4 bases clipped from V and 5 bases from J, the junction kept 5 bases outside the gene matches. From germline, CDR1 is SNHLY and CDR2 FYNNEI. The CDR3 has 15 residues.

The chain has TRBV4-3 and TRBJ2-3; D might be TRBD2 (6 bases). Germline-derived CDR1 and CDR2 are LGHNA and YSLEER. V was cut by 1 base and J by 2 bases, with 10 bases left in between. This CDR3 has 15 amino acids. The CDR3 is CASSQVGGNTDTQYF. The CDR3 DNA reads TGCGCCAGCAGCCAAGTTGGGGGGAACACAGATACGCAGTATTTT.

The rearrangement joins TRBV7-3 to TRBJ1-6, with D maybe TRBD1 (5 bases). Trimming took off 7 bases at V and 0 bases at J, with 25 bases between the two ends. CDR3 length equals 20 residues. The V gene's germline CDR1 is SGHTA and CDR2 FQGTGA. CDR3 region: CASILHYLRDGGSYNSPLHF. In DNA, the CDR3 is TGTGCCAGCATCCTCCACTACTTGCGGGACGGAGGCTCCTATAATTCACCCCTCCACTTT.

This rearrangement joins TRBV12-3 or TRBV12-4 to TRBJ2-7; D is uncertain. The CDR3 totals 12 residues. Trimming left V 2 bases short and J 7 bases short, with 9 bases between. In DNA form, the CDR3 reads TGTGCCAGCAGTTTATCGGGTGTTGAGCAGTACTTC. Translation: CASSLSGVEQYF.

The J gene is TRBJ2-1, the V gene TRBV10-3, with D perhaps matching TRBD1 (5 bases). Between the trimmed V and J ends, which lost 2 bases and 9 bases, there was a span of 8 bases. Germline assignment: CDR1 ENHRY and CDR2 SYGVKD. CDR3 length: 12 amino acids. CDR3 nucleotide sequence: TGTGCCATCAGTGAGGATAGGGGTGAGCAGTTCTTC. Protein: CAISEDRGEQFF.

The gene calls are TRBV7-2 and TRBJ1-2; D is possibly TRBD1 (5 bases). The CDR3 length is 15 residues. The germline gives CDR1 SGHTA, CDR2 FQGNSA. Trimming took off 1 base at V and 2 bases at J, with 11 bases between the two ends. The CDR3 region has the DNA TGTGCCAGCAGCTTAGAGAAGGGGATCAACTATGGCTACACCTTC. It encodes CASSLEKGINYGYTF.

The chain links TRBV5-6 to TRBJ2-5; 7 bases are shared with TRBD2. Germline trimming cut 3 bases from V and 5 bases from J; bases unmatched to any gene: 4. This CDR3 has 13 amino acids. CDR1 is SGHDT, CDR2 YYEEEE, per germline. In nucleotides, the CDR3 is TGTGCCAGCAGCTCCCGGACTAGGGAGACCCAGTACTTC. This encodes CASSSRTRETQYF.

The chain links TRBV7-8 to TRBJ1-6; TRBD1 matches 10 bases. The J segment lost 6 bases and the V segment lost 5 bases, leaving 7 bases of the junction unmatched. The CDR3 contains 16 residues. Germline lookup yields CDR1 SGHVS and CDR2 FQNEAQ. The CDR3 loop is CASSLDRGLGNSPLHF. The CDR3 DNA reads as TGTGCCAGCAGCCTAGACAGGGGGCTAGGTAATTCACCCCTCCACTTT.

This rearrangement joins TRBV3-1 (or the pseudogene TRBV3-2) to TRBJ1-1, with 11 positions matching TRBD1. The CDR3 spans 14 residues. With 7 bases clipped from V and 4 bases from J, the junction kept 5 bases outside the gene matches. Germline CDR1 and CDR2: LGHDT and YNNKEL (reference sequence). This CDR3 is CASTWDRGGTEAFF. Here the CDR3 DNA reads TGTGCCAGCACCTGGGACAGGGGGGGCACTGAAGCTTTCTTT.

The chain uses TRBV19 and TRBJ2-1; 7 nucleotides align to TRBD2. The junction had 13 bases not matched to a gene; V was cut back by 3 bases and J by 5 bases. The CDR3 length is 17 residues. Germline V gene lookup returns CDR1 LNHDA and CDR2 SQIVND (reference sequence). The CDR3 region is CASSIASFVAGHNEQFF. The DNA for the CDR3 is TGTGCCAGTAGTATCGCGAGCTTCGTAGCGGGTCACAATGAGCAGTTCTTC.

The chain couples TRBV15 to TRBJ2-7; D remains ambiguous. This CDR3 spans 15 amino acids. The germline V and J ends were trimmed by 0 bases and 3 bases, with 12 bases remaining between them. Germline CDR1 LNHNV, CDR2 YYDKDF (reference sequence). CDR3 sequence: CATSRDLVPGYEQYF. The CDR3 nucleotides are TGTGCCACCAGCAGAGATTTGGTACCCGGCTACGAGCAGTACTTC.

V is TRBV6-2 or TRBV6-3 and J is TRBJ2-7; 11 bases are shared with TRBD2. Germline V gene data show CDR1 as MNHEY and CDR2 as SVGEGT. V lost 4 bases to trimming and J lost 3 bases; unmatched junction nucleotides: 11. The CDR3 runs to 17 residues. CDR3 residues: CASSSGLTSGKGYEQYF. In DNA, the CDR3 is TGTGCCAGCAGTTCAGGGTTGACTAGCGGGAAGGGCTACGAGCAGTACTTC.

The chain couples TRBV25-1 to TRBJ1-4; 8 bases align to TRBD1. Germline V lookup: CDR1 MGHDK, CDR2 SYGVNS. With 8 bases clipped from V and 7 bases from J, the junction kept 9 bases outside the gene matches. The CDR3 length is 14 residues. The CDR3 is CASASDRAFEKLFF. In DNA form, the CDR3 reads TGTGCCAGCGCATCGGACAGGGCCTTTGAAAAACTGTTTTTT.